This T cell receptor beta chain was profiled in a study of persistence of HIV-infected CD4 T cells. Study-wide background: A larger, less memory-rich fraction responded to anti-CD3/anti-CD28 beads than to antigen.

CDR1 and CDR2 (germline): LNHDA, SQIVND (reference sequence). V trimming: 1 base; J trimming: 4 bases; junction bases outside the gene matches: 5. CDR3 length: 15 amino acids. In regard to this clone: Its antigen is as yet unknown.

Nonspecific anti-CD3/anti-CD28 bead stimulation represents the broad CD4+ T cell repertoire. Sorting selected CD4+ T cells upregulating both CD40 ligand and CD69. The libraries were made with immunoSEQ version 4 in survey mode. Sequencing used immunoSEQ multiplex PCR; TCRdb keeps in-frame clones, though not all of them. The sample contains under 50,000 clones, 90% to 95% of which appear only once. This chain connects TRBV19 to TRBJ1-1; 8 positions match TRBD1. The receptor comes from an adult man with HIV who was CMV-seropositive. The source material was CD4+ T cells sorted from PBMCs after 18-hour stimulation, sampled from a patient who received antiretroviral therapy. The CDR3 DNA sequence: TGTGCCAGTAGTATAGGTCGACAGGGGCGCACTGAAGCTTTCTTT. Protein product: CASSIGRQGRTEAFF.